This passage covers 22 T cell receptor beta chains from one sample sequenced in a study of blood T cell repertoires in COVID-19. Profiled with immunoSEQ multiplex PCR; TCRdb holds only in-frame clones, not every one. The table records 130,000 to 150,000 clones, roughly 90% of them present only once. Input material: PBMCs or T cells enriched from blood (not recorded which). Receptor source: a woman in her twenties or thirties with acute COVID-19.

The chain employs TRBV7-2 and TRBJ1-2; D may be TRBD1 (6 bases). The CDR3 has 14 residues. V dropped 1 base and J dropped 4 bases, with 10 bases sitting between them. Germline assignment: CDR1 SGHTA and CDR2 FQGNSA. The CDR3 protein is CASSLVDRSYGYTF. Written as DNA, the CDR3 is TGTGCCAGCAGCTTAGTAGACAGGTCCTATGGCTACACCTTC. The entire variable domain, with the rest obtained from reference TRBV7-2 and TRBJ1-2, is as follows: GAGVSQSPSNKVTEKGKDVELRCDPISGHTALYWYRQSLGQGLEFLIYFQGNSAPDKSGLPSDRFSAERTGGSVSTLTIQRTQQEDSAVYLCASSLVDRSYGYTFGSGTRLTVV.

The chain uses TRBV19 and TRBJ2-5, with a weak D call TRBD2 (6 bases). The germline V and J ends were trimmed by 1 base and 6 bases, with 18 bases remaining between them. Germline V lookup: CDR1 LNHDA, CDR2 SQIVND (reference sequence). The length of the CDR3 is 16 residues. The CDR3 nucleotides read TGTGCCAGTAGTATAGGTAGCGAGGGAGGTCTCAAGACCCAGTACTTC. This gives the protein CASSIGSEGGLKTQYF.

The chain combines TRBV7-2 with TRBJ2-7, with 14 bases lining up with TRBD2. Per the germline V gene, CDR1 is SGHTA and CDR2 is FQGNSA. The CDR3 covers 18 residues. V lost 5 bases and J lost 4; bases outside the gene matches: 13. CDR3 sequence (DNA): TGTGCCAGCAGCCATGGGACTAGCGGGAGTAAGTCAGTGTACGAGCAGTACTTC. As protein: CASSHGTSGSKSVYEQYF.

The sample holds a few counts of this clone. This chain joins TRBV11-2 and TRBJ2-7, with TRBD1 identical over 7 bases. The CDR3 sequence is 14 residues long. CDR1 and CDR2 (germline): SGHAT, FQNNGV. V shed 4 bases, J shed 3 bases, and the junction held 6 bases outside the gene matches. The CDR3 reads CASSSRGNHYEQYF. Written as DNA, the CDR3 is TGTGCCAGCAGCTCCAGGGGGAACCACTACGAGCAGTACTTC.

This sequence joins TRBV28 and TRBJ2-3; 13 bases are a match to TRBD2. Germline CDR1 MDHEN, CDR2 SYDVKM. This CDR3 comprises 17 residues. V trimming: 6 bases; J trimming: 3 bases; junction bases outside the gene matches: 9. This CDR3 reads CASSRWTSGSETDTQYF. The CDR3 bases are TGTGCCAGCAGCCGTTGGACTAGCGGGAGTGAGACAGATACGCAGTATTTT. The variable domain in full, with the rest retrieved from reference TRBV28 and TRBJ2-3, is DVKVTQSSRYLVKRTGEKVFLECVQDMDHENMFWYRQDPGLGLRLIYFSYDVKMKEKGDIPEGYSVSREKKERFSLILESASTNQTSMYLCASSRWTSGSETDTQYFGPGTRLTVL.

This sequence joins TRBV6-2 or TRBV6-3 and TRBJ2-7, with 8 bases fitting TRBD2. V lost 5 bases and J lost 2; bases outside the gene matches: 5. CDR3 size: 14 residues. Germline V gene lookup returns CDR1 MNHEY and CDR2 SVGEGT. The CDR3 coding sequence is TGTGCCAGCAGTCCCCTTAGCGGGACCTACGAGCAGTACTTC. This sequence encodes CASSPLSGTYEQYF.

The CDR3 nucleotides read TGTGCCAGCAGTTTTGCTTCCGCCAGGGCGAATAATCAGCCCCAGCATTTT. This codes for CASSFASARANNQPQHF. The chain has TRBV27 and TRBJ1-5, with D maybe TRBD1 (5 bases). The CDR3 sequence is 17 residues long. The V gene's germline CDR1 is MNHEY and CDR2 SMNVEV (reference sequence). Trimming pared 3 bases from V and 4 bases from J, leaving 19 bases between.

V usage is TRBV6-2 or TRBV6-3 and J usage is TRBJ2-3; possible D gene TRBD1, 5 bases. This CDR3 has 15 residues. CDR1 is MNHEY and CDR2 is SVGEGT in the germline V gene. The V end lost 0 bases, the J end lost 1 base, and 8 bases lay between the germline ends. CDR3 in amino acids: CASSYSIGGTDTQYF. DNA for the CDR3: TGTGCCAGCAGTTACTCGATAGGGGGCACAGATACGCAGTATTTT.

This chain uses TRBV29-1 with TRBJ1-4; D gene ambiguous. Trimming removed 6 bases from V and 10 bases from J, with 15 bases in between. CDR3 length equals 12 residues. CDR1 and CDR2 (germline): SQVTM, ANQGSEA. CDR3 sequence: CSVVTSSGKLFF. DNA of the CDR3: TGCAGCGTAGTAACGTCGTCGGGAAAACTGTTTTTT.

The rearrangement uses TRBV4-1 and TRBJ1-2; D ambiguous. The CDR3 is made up of 14 amino acids. From germline, CDR1 is MGHRA and CDR2 YSYEKL. The ends were cut back, 1 base at V and 2 bases at J, with 8 bases in the middle. This chain's CDR3 is CASSQAPANYGYTF. CDR3 nucleotide sequence: TGCGCCAGCAGCCAAGCACCCGCGAACTATGGCTACACCTTC.

The chain recombines TRBV11-3 with TRBJ2-1; D is unclear. The V and J ends lost 1 base and 5 bases respectively, with 9 bases between them. There are 14 residues in the CDR3. CDR1 is SGHNT, CDR2 YENEEA, per germline. The CDR3: CASSLGSGNNEQFF. The CDR3 nucleotides read TGTGCCAGCAGCTTAGGGTCAGGAAACAATGAGCAGTTCTTC.

The V and J genes are TRBV3-1 (or the pseudogene TRBV3-2) and TRBJ1-3; no clear D. CDR1 is LGHDT, CDR2 YNNKEL, per germline (reference sequence). V lost 1 base, J lost 0 bases, and 10 bases lay in between. The CDR3 sequence is 16 residues long. The CDR3 nucleotides read TGTGCCAGCAGCCAAGGGATCCTAGCCTCTGGAAACACCATATATTTT. This sequence encodes CASSQGILASGNTIYF.

The chain combines TRBV30 with TRBJ1-1; maybe TRBD1 (5 bases). There are 13 residues in the CDR3. Trimming pared 2 bases from V and 2 bases from J, leaving 9 bases between. Germline V CDR1 and CDR2: GTSNPN, SVGIG (reference sequence). This CDR3 is CAWSRTLNTEAFF. The CDR3 DNA reads as TGTGCCTGGAGTCGGACATTAAACACTGAAGCTTTCTTT.

As DNA, the CDR3 is TGTGCCAGCAGTTGGACAGGGAGTCGTTCACCCCTCCACTTT. Translation gives CASSWTGSRSPLHF. The V call is TRBV6-5, the J call TRBJ1-6; 8 bases are a match to TRBD1. Germline CDR1 is MNHEY and CDR2 is SVGAGI. Unmatched junction bases numbered 5, after V lost 4 bases and J lost 9 bases. This CDR3 has 14 amino acids.

V gene TRBV14 combines with J gene TRBJ2-7, with D unresolved. Germline loops: CDR1 SGHDN, CDR2 FVKESK. The V and J ends lost 5 bases and 2 bases respectively, with 16 bases between them. The CDR3 has 15 amino acids. The CDR3 is CASSVHRSLTYEQYF. CDR3 in DNA: TGTGCCAGCAGCGTACACCGTTCACTAACCTACGAGCAGTACTTC.

The J gene is TRBJ2-1, the V gene TRBV7-9; unclear D gene. Per the germline V gene, CDR1 is SEHNR and CDR2 is FQNEAQ (reference sequence). This CDR3 has 11 residues. Deletions cut 5 bases from V and 10 bases from J, with 9 bases between. The CDR3 DNA is TGTGCCAGCAGCCTCAACTTCGAGCAGTTCTTC. This gives the protein CASSLNFEQFF.

The V gene is TRBV24-1, the J gene TRBJ2-3; a possible D gene is TRBD2 (6 bases). This CDR3 region has 15 residues. The V and J ends lost 1 base and 4 bases respectively, with 11 bases between them. The germline V gene encodes CDR1 KGHDR and CDR2 SFDVKD. CDR3 DNA sequence: TGTGCCACCAGTGATTTTGGAGGGAGCCCAGATACGCAGTATTTT. Protein: CATSDFGGSPDTQYF.

This chain connects TRBV28 to TRBJ1-4, with 9 bases that match TRBD1. Germline assignment: CDR1 MDHEN and CDR2 SYDVKM. CDR3 length: 15 residues. Trimming took 5 bases from V and 8 from J; bases not matched to a gene: 9. The DNA for the CDR3 is TGTGCCAGCAGTACCACAGGGGGCGCGTCGGAAAAACTGTTTTTT. It codes for CASSTTGGASEKLFF.

CDR3 protein: CSASPRGIGYNEQFF. The CDR3 DNA follows: TGCAGTGCTAGTCCCCGGGGGATCGGCTACAATGAGCAGTTCTTC. The rearrangement uses TRBV20-1 and TRBJ2-1; D may be TRBD2 (6 bases). The V end was cut by 3 bases, the J end by 3 bases, with 15 bases between. CDR1 is DFQATT, CDR2 SNEGSKA, per germline (reference sequence). This CDR3 spans 15 amino acids.

This sequence joins TRBV18 and TRBJ2-5; possibly TRBD2 for D (6 bases). CDR1 KGHSH and CDR2 LQKENI come from the germline V gene. This CDR3 is 14 amino acids long. V dropped 3 bases and J dropped 0 bases, with 8 bases sitting between them. CDR3 amino acids: CASSPPSDQETQYF. In DNA, the CDR3 is TGTGCCAGCTCACCCCCTAGCGACCAAGAGACCCAGTACTTC. The complete variable domain, with remaining parts taken from reference TRBV18 and TRBJ2-5, reads NAGVMQNPRHLVRRRGQEARLRCSPMKGHSHVYWYRQLPEEGLKFMVYLQKENIIDESGMPKERFSAEFPKEGPSILRIQQVVRGDSAAYFCASSPPSDQETQYFGPGTRLLVL.

V is TRBV18 and J is TRBJ2-2, with 10 bases lining up with TRBD2. CDR3 length: 16 amino acids. The trim removed 5 bases at V and 1 base at J, leaving 4 bases unmatched. Germline lookup yields CDR1 KGHSH and CDR2 LQKENI. The CDR3 region is CASSIGLAVNTGELFF. CDR3 DNA: TGTGCCAGCTCAATAGGACTAGCGGTGAACACCGGGGAGCTGTTTTTT.

The gene calls are TRBV27 and TRBJ1-1; TRBD1 aligns across 7 bases. CDR1 and CDR2 from the germline V gene are MNHEY and SMNVEV (reference sequence). This CDR3 has 13 amino acids. J was trimmed by 8 bases and V by 5 bases; bases with no gene match: 8. The CDR3, as DNA: TGTGCCAGCAGTCAGAGGGACAGTAGCGAAGCTTTCTTT. Translated, it gives CASSQRDSSEAFF.